The following is a T cell receptor beta chain sequence with its context. Its antigen is not known. The data originate from a study of cytomegalovirus exposure and HLA in healthy donors. Overall study results and limits: Reportedly, fewer N-insertions than the roughly 700-donor mean appeared in an Asian-associated ancestry cluster in a later analysis. A list of approximately 150 TCR beta chains associated with cytomegalovirus was given. What a later analysis showed was that several of the most significant clusters appeared linked to common viral pathogens. As immune exposure information, only CMV serostatus was available.

13 Jbeta primers and 60 Vbeta primers were used for the PCR. Measured with immunoSEQ multiplex PCR; TCRdb has only the in-frame clones, and not every one. In the table there are around 110,000 clones, 65% to 90% of which are singletons. The CDR3 is made up of 14 amino acids. With V trimmed by 6 bases and J by 6 bases, 6 bases remained unmatched. Germline CDR1 is MDHEN and CDR2 is SYDVKM. The material sequenced was PBMCs. The chain couples TRBV28 to TRBJ1-4, with 8 bases matching TRBD1. This TCR derives from a woman aged 25 to 45 in good health and CMV-seronegative. The CDR3: CASRYRGIYEKLFF. Written as DNA, the CDR3 is TGTGCCAGCAGATACAGGGGGATTTATGAAAAACTGTTTTTT.